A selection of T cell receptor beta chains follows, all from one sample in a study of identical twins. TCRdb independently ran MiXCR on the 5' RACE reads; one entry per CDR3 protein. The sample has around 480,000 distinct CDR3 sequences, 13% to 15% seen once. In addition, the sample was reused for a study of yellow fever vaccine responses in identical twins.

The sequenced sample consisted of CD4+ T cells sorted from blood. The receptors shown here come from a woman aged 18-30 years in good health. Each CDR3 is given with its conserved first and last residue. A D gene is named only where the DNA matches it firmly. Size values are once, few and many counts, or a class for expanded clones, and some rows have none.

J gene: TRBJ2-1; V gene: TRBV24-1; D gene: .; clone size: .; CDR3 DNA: TGTGCCACCAGTGTTCCAGGGCGAGGGTACAATGAGCAGTTCTTC; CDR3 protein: CATSVPGRGYNEQFF
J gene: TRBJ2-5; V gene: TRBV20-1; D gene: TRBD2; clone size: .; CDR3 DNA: TGCAGTGCTAGACCCGGGACTAGCCAAGAGACCCAGTACTTC; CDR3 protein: CSARPGTSQETQYF
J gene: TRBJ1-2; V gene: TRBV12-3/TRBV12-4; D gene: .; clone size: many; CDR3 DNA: TGTGCCAGCAGTTCGGAGACTGTTAACTATGGCTACACCTTC; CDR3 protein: CASSSETVNYGYTF
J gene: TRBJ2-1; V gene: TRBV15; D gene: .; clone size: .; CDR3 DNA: TGTGCCACCAGCTCCGACAGTGCGGGTTCATACAATGAGCAGTTCTTC; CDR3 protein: CATSSDSAGSYNEQFF
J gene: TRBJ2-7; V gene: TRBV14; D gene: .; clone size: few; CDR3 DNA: TGTGCCATCCGGCCGCACGGAGGCTACGAGCAGTACTTC; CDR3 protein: CAIRPHGGYEQYF
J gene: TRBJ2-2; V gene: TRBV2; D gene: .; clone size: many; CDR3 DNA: TGTGCCAGCATTGGTTCCCCCCGGGTTCTCGGCTCCGGGGAGCTGTTTTTT; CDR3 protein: CASIGSPRVLGSGELFF
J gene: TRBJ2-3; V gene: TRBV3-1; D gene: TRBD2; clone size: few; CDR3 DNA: TGTGCCAGCAGCCAAAGAGCGGGAGTCCCAGATACGCAGTATTTT; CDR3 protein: CASSQRAGVPDTQYF
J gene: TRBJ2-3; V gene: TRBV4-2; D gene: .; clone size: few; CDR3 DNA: TGTGCCAGCAGCCATGGACGGGGGCTCACAGATACGCAGTATTTT; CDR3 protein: CASSHGRGLTDTQYF
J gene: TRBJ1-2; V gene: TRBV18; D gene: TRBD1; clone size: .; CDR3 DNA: TGTGCCAGCTCACCAGGACAGGGGACCTATGGCTACACCTTC; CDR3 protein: CASSPGQGTYGYTF
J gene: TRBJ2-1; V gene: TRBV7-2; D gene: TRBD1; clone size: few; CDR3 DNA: TGTGCCAGCTTAACTTTCCTACAGGGGGACAATGAGCAGTTCTTC; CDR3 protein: CASLTFLQGDNEQFF
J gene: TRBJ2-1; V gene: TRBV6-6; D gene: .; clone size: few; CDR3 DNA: TGTGCCAGCAGGGGAGTGGTGGATGAGCAGTTCTTC; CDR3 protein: CASRGVVDEQFF
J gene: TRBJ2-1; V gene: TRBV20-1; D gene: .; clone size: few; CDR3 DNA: TGCAGTGCTAGCGCGGAGGGCTCCTACAATGAGCAGTTCTTC; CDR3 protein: CSASAEGSYNEQFF
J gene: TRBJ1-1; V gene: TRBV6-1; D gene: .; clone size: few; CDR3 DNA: TGTGCCAGCAGTGTCATAGGTCGAGTCACTGAAGCTTTCTTT; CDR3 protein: CASSVIGRVTEAFF
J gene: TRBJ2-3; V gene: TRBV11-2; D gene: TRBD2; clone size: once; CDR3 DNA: TGTGCCAGCAGCTTAGGTTTCTCTAGCGGGAGGGCAGGAGATACGCAGTATTTT; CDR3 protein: CASSLGFSSGRAGDTQYF
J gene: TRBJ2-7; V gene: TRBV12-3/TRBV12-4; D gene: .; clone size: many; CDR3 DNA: TGTGCCAGCAGTTTAGGGTTCCCCCGGGACGAGCAGTACTTC; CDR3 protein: CASSLGFPRDEQYF
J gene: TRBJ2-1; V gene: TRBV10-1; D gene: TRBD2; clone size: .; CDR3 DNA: TGCGCCAGCAGCGGGACTAGCGGGAGGGCGTCCTACAATGAGCAGTTCTTC; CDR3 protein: CASSGTSGRASYNEQFF
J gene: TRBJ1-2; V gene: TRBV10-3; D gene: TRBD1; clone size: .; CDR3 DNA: TGTGCCATCACCTTAGACAGGGTGAGTGGCTACACCTTC; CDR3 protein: CAITLDRVSGYTF
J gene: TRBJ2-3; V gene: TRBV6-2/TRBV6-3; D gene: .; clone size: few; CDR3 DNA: TGTGCCAGCAGTTACCTACGAGCGCAGTATTTT; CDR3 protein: CASSYLRAQYF
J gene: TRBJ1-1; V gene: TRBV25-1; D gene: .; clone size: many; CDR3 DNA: TGTGCCAGCAGTGAAGTCTGGACTTTGAACACTGAAGCTTTCTTT; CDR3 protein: CASSEVWTLNTEAFF
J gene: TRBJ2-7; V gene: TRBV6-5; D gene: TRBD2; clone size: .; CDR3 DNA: TGTGCCAGCAGTTCCAGGACTAGCGGGGATTACGAGCAGTACTTC; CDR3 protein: CASSSRTSGDYEQYF
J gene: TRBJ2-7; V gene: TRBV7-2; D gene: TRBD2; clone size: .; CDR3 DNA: TGTGCCAGCAGCTTAGCCCGGACTAGCGGGAGAAGCTCCTACGAGCAGTACTTC; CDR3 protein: CASSLARTSGRSSYEQYF
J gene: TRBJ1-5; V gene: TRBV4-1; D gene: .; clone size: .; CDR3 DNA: TGCGCCAGCAGCCAAGATGGGTACAATCAGCCCCAGCATTTT; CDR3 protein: CASSQDGYNQPQHF
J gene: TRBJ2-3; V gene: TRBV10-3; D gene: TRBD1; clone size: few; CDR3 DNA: TGTGCCATCAGTGATCCGGACAGGGGGTCTAGCACAGATACGCAGTATTTT; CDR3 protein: CAISDPDRGSSTDTQYF
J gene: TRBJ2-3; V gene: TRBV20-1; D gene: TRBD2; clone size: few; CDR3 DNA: TGCAGTGCCCAGGGCGCAGAGCGGGGGAGCACAGATACGCAGTATTTT; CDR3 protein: CSAQGAERGSTDTQYF
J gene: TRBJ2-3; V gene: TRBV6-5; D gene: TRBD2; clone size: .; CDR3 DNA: TGTGCCAGCAGTTACCAGAGCGGGGGGGCCGCAGATACGCAGTATTTT; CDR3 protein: CASSYQSGGAADTQYF
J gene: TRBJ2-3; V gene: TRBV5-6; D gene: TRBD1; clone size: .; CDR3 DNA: TGTGCCAGCAGCTTGACACTAGCCGGGACAGGGCACACAGATACGCAGTATTTT; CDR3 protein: CASSLTLAGTGHTDTQYF
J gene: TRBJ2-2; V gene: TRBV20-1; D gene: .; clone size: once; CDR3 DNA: TGCAGTGCTAGGGGCTCCGGACTAACGGCCGGGGAGCTGTTTTTT; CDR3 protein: CSARGSGLTAGELFF
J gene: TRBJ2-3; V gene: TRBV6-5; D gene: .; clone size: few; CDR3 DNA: TGTGCCAGCAGCTTATCTAAGCGGCCTCTGGCAGATACGCAGTATTTT; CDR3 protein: CASSLSKRPLADTQYF
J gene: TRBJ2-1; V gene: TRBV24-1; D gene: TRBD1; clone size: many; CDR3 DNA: TGTGCCACCAGTCAAAGGACAGGGATCTACAATGAGCAGTTCTTC; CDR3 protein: CATSQRTGIYNEQFF